These 16 T cell receptor beta chains were sequenced from one sample in a study of blood T cell repertoires in COVID-19. Sequencing was performed with immunoSEQ multiplex PCR; in TCRdb, only in-frame clones are kept and a portion is missing. The sample yields roughly 63,000 clones, 74% seen once. The sample taken for sequencing was peripheral blood. The receptors were gathered from a woman older than 75 with acute or convalescent COVID-19.

The gene calls are TRBV7-9 and TRBJ1-1, with a possible D match to TRBD1 (6 bases). The germline gives CDR1 SEHNR, CDR2 FQNEAQ (reference sequence). V was clipped by 1 base and J by 4 bases, with 13 bases between them. The CDR3 covers 15 residues. The DNA for the CDR3 is TGTGCCAGCAGCTTAGGTGGATTCAGGGGCACTGAAGCTTTCTTT. Its translation: CASSLGGFRGTEAFF.

This clone was found a few times. The chain uses TRBV7-9 and TRBJ2-7; tentative D call: TRBD2 (7 bases). This CDR3 contains 13 residues. The germline V and J ends were trimmed by 5 bases and 6 bases, with 14 bases remaining between them. Germline lookup yields CDR1 SEHNR and CDR2 FQNEAQ (reference sequence). The CDR3 spells CASSPRGAGEQYF. Here the CDR3 DNA reads TGTGCCAGCAGCCCTCGGGGGGCCGGCGAGCAGTACTTC.

The chain is built from TRBV7-8 and TRBJ2-7; TRBD2 matches 9 bases. There are 16 residues in the CDR3. V dropped 0 bases and J dropped 1; count of bases not matched to a gene: 4. Germline loops: CDR1 SGHVS, CDR2 FQNEAQ. The CDR3 bases are TGTGCCAGCAGCTTAGCCCTAGCGGGACCGTCCTACGAGCAGTACTTC. It is translated as CASSLALAGPSYEQYF.

The gene calls are TRBV9 and TRBJ1-2, with 9 bases matching TRBD1. The V segment lost 4 bases and the J segment 3 bases; nucleotides outside the gene matches: 4. This CDR3 is 14 amino acids long. Germline V lookup: CDR1 SGDLS, CDR2 YYNGEE. In DNA form, the CDR3 reads TGTGCCAGCAGCCCACAGGGGGCGGACTATGGCTACACCTTC. Translated, it gives CASSPQGADYGYTF.

The V gene is TRBV11-3, the J gene TRBJ2-1, with D uncertain. This CDR3 is built from 11 residues. Per the germline V gene, CDR1 is SGHNT and CDR2 is YENEEA. V was shortened by 3 bases and J by 10 bases, with 7 bases between the two germline ends. The CDR3 protein is CASSFLLEQFF. The CDR3 DNA reads as TGTGCCAGCAGCTTCCTATTGGAGCAGTTCTTC.

The V gene is TRBV5-1, the J gene TRBJ1-4; perhaps TRBD1 as D (5 bases). Trimming stripped 3 bases from V and 0 bases from J, with 12 bases between. Germline CDR1 reads SGHRS; CDR2 reads YFSETQ. This CDR3 contains 16 residues. The CDR3 loop reads CASSSGRVSTNEKLFF. In DNA form, the CDR3 reads TGCGCCAGCAGCTCGGGCAGGGTTTCAACTAATGAAAAACTGTTTTTT.

Regarding this clone: An end of the junction differs from the germline gene, which may be a read error. The V gene is TRBV19, the J gene TRBJ2-1, with 7 bases lining up with TRBD1. CDR1 is LNHDA, CDR2 SQIVND, per germline (reference sequence). This CDR3 has 15 amino acids. CDR3 residues: CASRIGGFSYNEQFF. In nucleotides, the CDR3 is TGTGCCAGTAGGATAGGGGGCTTCTCCTACAATGAGCAGTTCTTC.

Worth noting for this clone: Compared with germline, one end of the junction differs, possibly owing to a read error. The chain uses TRBV7-9 and TRBJ2-6, with 11 positions matching TRBD2. The germline V gene encodes CDR1 SEHNR and CDR2 FQNEAQ (reference sequence). The CDR3 has 18 residues. The CDR3 loop reads CASRLAGGPPTGANVLTF. DNA of the CDR3: TGTGCCAGCAGATTAGCGGGAGGGCCTCCGACTGGGGCCAACGTCCTGACTTTC. Drawing the rest from reference TRBV7-9 and TRBJ2-6, the complete variable domain is DTGVSQNPRHKITKRGQNVTFRCDPISEHNRLYWYRQTLGQGPEFLTYFQNEAQLEKSRLLSDRFSAERPKGSFSTLEIQRTEQGDSAMYLCASRLAGGPPTGANVLTFGAGSRLTVL.

A few counts support this clone. The chain joins TRBV7-9 to TRBJ2-1; TRBD1 is a possible D gene (5 bases). This CDR3 spans 15 amino acids. Looked up from germline, CDR1 is SEHNR and CDR2 is FQNEAQ (reference sequence). Between the trimmed V and J ends, which lost 2 bases and 0 bases, there was a span of 8 bases. The CDR3 region is CASSLRQSSYNEQFF. The CDR3 nucleotides read TGTGCCAGCAGCTTAAGACAGAGCTCCTACAATGAGCAGTTCTTC.

The rearrangement links TRBV6-2 or TRBV6-3 to TRBJ1-5; D remains ambiguous. The CDR3 totals 15 residues. Trimming took off 2 bases at V and 0 bases at J, with 8 bases between the two ends. The V gene's germline CDR1 is MNHEY and CDR2 SVGEGT. This chain's CDR3 is CASSYERHSNQPQHF. The CDR3 nucleotides read TGTGCCAGCAGTTACGAGCGTCATAGCAATCAGCCCCAGCATTTT.

V gene TRBV5-5 combines with J gene TRBJ1-4, with TRBD1 as a possible D gene (6 bases). Germline CDR1 and CDR2: SGHKS and YYEKEE (reference sequence). V lost 1 base and J lost 4, with 11 bases in between. The CDR3 consists of 15 residues. The CDR3 DNA reads as TGTGCCAGCAGCTTGCGTGCAGGGGTTAATGAAAAACTGTTTTTT. Translated: CASSLRAGVNEKLFF.

This clone has more than one count but fewer than ten. The rearrangement joins TRBV12-3 or TRBV12-4 to TRBJ1-1, with TRBD1 matching 7 bases. V was clipped by 4 bases and J by 5 bases; unmatched bases: 4. The CDR3 extends over 13 amino acids. The CDR3 loop reads CASSSGGKTEAFF. The DNA of the CDR3 is TGTGCCAGCAGTTCAGGGGGGAAGACTGAAGCTTTCTTT.

This clone was detected only once. The rearrangement joins TRBV19 to TRBJ2-7, with TRBD1 matching over 9 bases. CDR3 length: 14 residues. V shed 4 bases and J 7 bases; nucleotides not matched to a gene: 8. The germline CDR1 and CDR2 sequences are LNHDA and SQIVND (reference sequence). This CDR3 reads CASSTGTGFGEQYF. The CDR3 bases are TGTGCCAGTAGTACAGGGACAGGGTTCGGTGAGCAGTACTTC.

The chain links TRBV6-2 or TRBV6-3 to TRBJ2-3; 7 bases are a match to TRBD2. CDR1 MNHEY and CDR2 SVGEGT come from the germline V gene. This CDR3 comprises 16 residues. The J segment lost 3 bases and the V segment lost 1 base, leaving 7 bases of the junction unmatched. This CDR3 reads CASSYWGGLGTDTQYF. In DNA form, the CDR3 reads TGTGCCAGCAGTTACTGGGGAGGGTTGGGGACAGATACGCAGTATTTT.

The count of this clone is one. V gene TRBV5-1 combines with J gene TRBJ2-1; a weak D match, TRBD2 (5 bases). The CDR3 covers 15 residues. V lost 2 bases, J lost 0 bases, and 9 bases lay in between. Germline loops: CDR1 SGHRS, CDR2 YFSETQ. The CDR3 DNA follows: TGCGCCAGCAGCTTTAGCGCCAGCTCCTACAATGAGCAGTTCTTC. Its translation is CASSFSASSYNEQFF.

V gene TRBV5-1 combines with J gene TRBJ2-1; 10 bases line up with TRBD2. Germline V gene lookup returns CDR1 SGHRS and CDR2 YFSETQ. J lost 6 bases, V lost 2 bases, and 5 bases had no gene match. The CDR3 spans 15 residues. CDR3 sequence reads: CASSLQASGSNEQFF. The CDR3 coding sequence is TGCGCCAGCAGCTTACAGGCTAGCGGGAGCAATGAGCAGTTCTTC.